These 14 T cell receptor beta chains were sequenced from one sample in a study of identical twins. TCRdb ran MiXCR on the 5' RACE reads and lists one entry per CDR3 protein. Of 400,000 to 650,000 distinct CDR3 sequences listed, roughly a fifth were seen once; the top ten hold around 0.9%. These data were also reused for a study on T cells expressing NK-cell markers.

The specimen sequenced was CD4+ T cells sorted from blood. These receptors all stem from a woman aged 18 to 35 in good health.

This clonotype occurred a few times. V and J are TRBV10-3 and TRBJ2-5; D could derive from TRBD1 or TRBD2 (6 bases each). V was trimmed by 8 bases and J by 2 bases, leaving 12 bases between them. The germline V gene has CDR1 ENHRY and CDR2 SYGVKD. The length of the CDR3 is 13 residues. This CDR3 reads CAIGLGGQETQYF. CDR3 DNA: TGTGCCATCGGCCTAGGGGGGCAAGAGACCCAGTACTTC.

The CDR3 nucleotides are TGCAGTGCTAGTGACGCGGGAGGCGGAAATGAGCAGTTCTTC. Its translation is CSASDAGGGNEQFF. The genes are TRBV20-1 and TRBJ2-1, with TRBD2 matching over 8 bases. Germline values: CDR1 DFQATT, CDR2 SNEGSKA (reference sequence). V trimming: 3 bases; J trimming: 7 bases; junction bases outside the gene matches: 8. This CDR3 is 14 amino acids long.

V usage is TRBV5-1 and J usage is TRBJ2-7, with a possible D match to TRBD2 (5 bases). Deletions cut 1 base from V and 2 bases from J, with 16 bases between. CDR3 length equals 16 residues. Germline V CDR1 and CDR2: SGHRS, YFSETQ. CDR3 DNA: TGCGCCAGCAGCTTGAGTTTGGGGAGCACAGCCTACGAGCAGTACTTC. Amino acids: CASSLSLGSTAYEQYF.

The chain combines TRBV20-1 with TRBJ2-5; 9 bases are a match to TRBD2. Germline trimming cut 3 bases from V and 5 bases from J; bases unmatched to any gene: 10. This CDR3 is 15 amino acids long. Germline CDR1 DFQATT, CDR2 SNEGSKA (reference sequence). This CDR3 is CSASRAGGLGETQYF. The DNA of the CDR3 is TGCAGTGCTAGCCGAGCGGGAGGACTTGGCGAGACCCAGTACTTC.

This clonotype was picked up many times. V and J are TRBV5-1 and TRBJ2-7; D is undetermined. CDR3 length equals 14 residues. Germline CDR1 is SGHRS and CDR2 is YFSETQ. V was pared by 0 bases and J by 5 bases, with 12 bases between. As DNA, the CDR3 is TGCGCCAGCAGCTTGGCCGGTGGTAGGGACGAGCAGTACTTC. It codes for CASSLAGGRDEQYF.

This clonotype was seen a handful of times. This rearrangement joins TRBV19 to TRBJ1-5; TRBD1 aligns across 7 bases. Germline CDR1 LNHDA, CDR2 SQIVND (reference sequence). This CDR3 has 14 amino acids. V lost 3 bases, J lost 5 bases, and 4 bases stayed unmatched. As DNA, the CDR3 is TGTGCCAGTAGTATGGGGACAGCTTATCAGCCCCAGCATTTT. Protein: CASSMGTAYQPQHF.

This rearrangement joins TRBV12-3 or TRBV12-4 to TRBJ2-3; TRBD2 matches 9 bases. With 6 bases clipped from V and 1 base from J, the junction kept 5 bases outside the gene matches. This CDR3 is 15 amino acids long. The CDR3 nucleotides read TGTGCCAGCAGACACCGGACTAGCGGCACAGATACGCAGTATTTT. It specifies CASRHRTSGTDTQYF.

This clonotype was seen many times. The DNA for the CDR3 is TGTGCCAGCAGTTTAAGGGCCAACAATGAGCAGTTCTTC. It yields the protein CASSLRANNEQFF. The J gene is TRBJ2-1, the V gene TRBV12-3 or TRBV12-4, with unresolved D. The CDR3 is 13 amino acids. V gave up 2 bases and J gave up 5 bases, with 7 bases separating them.

The chain combines TRBV12-3 or TRBV12-4 with TRBJ1-3; no reliable D call. The CDR3 consists of 15 residues. V lost 4 bases to trimming and J lost 0 bases, with 10 bases between them. CDR3 region: CASSWRGLSGNTIYF. DNA for the CDR3: TGTGCCAGCAGTTGGAGAGGACTCTCTGGAAACACCATATATTTT.

This rearrangement joins TRBV20-1 to TRBJ2-7; 11 bases match TRBD1. V was clipped by 6 bases and J by 4 bases; unmatched bases: 8. Germline V gene data show CDR1 as DFQATT and CDR2 as SNEGSKA (reference sequence). The CDR3 has 14 residues. CDR3 sequence: CSAVTGTGGYEQYF. Here the CDR3 DNA reads TGCAGTGCAGTGACCGGGACAGGGGGGTACGAGCAGTACTTC.

This clonotype was found many times. The chain joins TRBV3-1 to TRBJ2-3; no firm D call. The length of the CDR3 is 13 residues. V lost 6 bases and J 1 base, leaving 8 bases between the germline ends. Germline V CDR1 and CDR2: LGHDT, YNNKEL (reference sequence). CDR3 sequence reads: CASSLRGTDTQYF. In DNA form, the CDR3 reads TGTGCCAGCAGTTTGCGCGGCACAGATACGCAGTATTTT.

This clonotype turned up a few times. This chain connects TRBV6-5 to TRBJ2-1; D gene unclear. Germline values: CDR1 MNHEY, CDR2 SVGAGI. Trimming shortened V by 0 bases and J by 16 bases, and 13 bases separated the two germline ends. This CDR3 contains 12 residues. DNA for the CDR3: TGTGCCAGCAGTTACTCGCCCCCCACGCTCTTCTTC. Translation gives CASSYSPPTLFF.

The chain joins TRBV11-2 to TRBJ2-1; 11 nucleotides agree with TRBD2. Germline V gives CDR1 SGHAT, CDR2 FQNNGV. With V trimmed by 2 bases and J by 6 bases, 6 bases remained unmatched. The CDR3 totals 16 residues. The chain's CDR3 is CASSLSRLAGSNEQFF. The CDR3 coding sequence is TGTGCCAGCAGCTTAAGCCGACTAGCGGGAAGCAATGAGCAGTTCTTC.

Written as DNA, the CDR3 is TGTGCCAGCGGTAACGCCCTATACAATGAGCAGTTCTTC. It yields the protein CASGNALYNEQFF. The chain links TRBV2 to TRBJ2-1; D is unclear. The V end was cut by 8 bases, the J end by 4 bases, with 12 bases between. This CDR3 contains 13 residues. Germline V gene sequence: CDR1 SNHLY, CDR2 FYNNEI.